This is a list of T cell receptor beta chains from one sample in a study of Tregs in tolerant kidney transplant recipients. Generated by immunoSEQ multiplex PCR, the TCRdb table keeps only in-frame clones and is missing some. This table has about 20,000 clones, around 82% appearing once. The sample consisted of Tregs from blood. These receptors were obtained from a human donor in good health. The CDR3 runs from the conserved cysteine through the conserved F or W. D genes are given only for firm matches. Size values are once, few and many counts, or a class for expanded clones, and some rows have none.

TRBJ1-6 | . | . | TRBV15 | TGTGCCACCAGCAGAGAATCACAGCGAAATTCACCCCTCCACTTT | CATSRESQRNSPLHF
TRBJ1-5 | . | . | TRBV9 | TGTGCCAGCAGCGCAGGGGTCGGCAATCAGCCCCAGCATTTT | CASSAGVGNQPQHF
TRBJ1-1 | . | TRBD1 | TRBV11-2 | TGTGCCAGTAGCATCCCAGGGGGCGTTCTGAACACTGAAGCTTTCTTT | CASSIPGGVLNTEAFF
TRBJ1-1 | . | . | TRBV5-8 | TGTGCCAGCAGCCGACTCCTGAACACTGAAGCTTTCTTT | CASSRLLNTEAFF
TRBJ1-2 | . | . | TRBV14 | TGTGCCAGCAGCCCGAGACAGGCGAGCTCCTATGGCTACACCTTC | CASSPRQASSYGYTF
TRBJ2-7 | . | . | TRBV10-3 | TGTGCCATCAGTAGGGGCCCCCCGTCCTCCTACGAGCAGTACTTC | CAISRGPPSSYEQYF
TRBJ2-1 | . | . | TRBV6-1 | TGTGCCACCATATTTAGGGGGTTCATGTACAATGAGCAGTTCTTC | CATIFRGFMYNEQFF
TRBJ2-5 | . | TRBD1 | TRBV11-2 | TGTGCCAGCAGCCGGACAGGGATGGAGACCCAGTACTTC | CASSRTGMETQYF
TRBJ2-7 | . | TRBD1 | TRBV6-6 | TGTGCCAGCAGTGGGGACAGGTGGAGCTCCTACGAGCAGTACTTC | CASSGDRWSSYEQYF
TRBJ1-5 | . | . | TRBV5-5 | TGTGCCAGCAGCTTCCGGGGAATTGGTAATCAGCCCCAGCATTTT | CASSFRGIGNQPQHF
TRBJ2-5 | . | TRBD2 | TRBV29-1 | TGCAGCGCTCGCTGGGCCCGGGGGGAAGAGACCCAGTACTTC | CSARWARGEETQYF
TRBJ1-1 | . | TRBD1 | TRBV6-5 | TGTGCCATCAGCGTTACAGGGGGTAACACTGAAGCTTTCTTT | CAISVTGGNTEAFF
TRBJ2-1 | . | . | TRBV29-1 | TGCAGCACTCGATGGGGCCGGGATGAGCAGTTCTTC | CSTRWGRDEQFF
TRBJ2-5 | . | . | TRBV7-9 | TGTGCCAGCAGCTTAGAGGTGATCCAAGAGACCCAGTACTTC | CASSLEVIQETQYF
TRBJ2-3 | . | TRBD1 | TRBV15 | TGTGCCACCAGCAGAGACGGGACAGTGAGAGATACGCAGTATTTT | CATSRDGTVRDTQYF
TRBJ2-5 | . | . | TRBV20-1 | TGCAGTGCAAGGACCTTCGGGACCCAGTACTTC | CSARTFGTQYF
TRBJ2-5 | . | . | TRBV28 | TGTGCCAGCAGTTTAAAGTACCAAGAGACCCAGTACTTC | CASSLKYQETQYF
TRBJ1-4 | . | . | TRBV25-1 | TGTGCCAGCAGTCTGAGGGGAGGCAATGAAAAACTGTTTTTT | CASSLRGGNEKLFF
TRBJ2-3 | . | . | TRBV7-8 | TGTGCCACGAAGGCCAGGTCAGATACGCAGTATTTT | CATKARSDTQYF
TRBJ1-4 | . | TRBD1 | TRBV7-9 | TGTGCCAGCAGCTTCTCTTCCGGGACAGAACTGTTTTTT | CASSFSSGTELFF
TRBJ2-1 | . | . | TRBV10-3 | TGTGCCATAGCCGGGAATTACAATGAGCAGTTCTTC | CAIAGNYNEQFF
TRBJ2-2 | . | TRBD2 | TRBV11-2 | TGTGCCAGCAGCGGAGCGGGAGTCGACACCGGGGAGCTGTTTTTT | CASSGAGVDTGELFF
TRBJ1-3 | . | . | TRBV9 | TGTGCCAGCAGCGTAGAGGGGTCTGGAAACACCATATATTTT | CASSVEGSGNTIYF
TRBJ2-3 | . | TRBD1 | TRBV6-5 | TGTGCCAGCAGTTTGGGGACAGGGGGAACAGATACGCAGTATTTT | CASSLGTGGTDTQYF
TRBJ2-1 | . | . | TRBV9 | TGTGCCAGCAGCGTCGGACTGGGGAGCTCCTACAATGAGCAGTTCTTC | CASSVGLGSSYNEQFF
TRBJ2-2 | . | . | TRBV5-1 | TGCGCCAGCAGCTCCGCGGGACTTCTCACCGGGGAGCTGTTTTTT | CASSSAGLLTGELFF
TRBJ1-2 | . | . | TRBV30 | TGTGCCTGGCCCGGAGGGCCGGCGGGCTACACCTTC | CAWPGGPAGYTF
TRBJ2-3 | . | . | TRBV27 | TGTGCCAGCAGTTCCGACCCCCGTCGCACAGATACGCAGTATTTT | CASSSDPRRTDTQYF
TRBJ2-7 | . | TRBD2 | TRBV11-3 | TGTGCCAGCAGCTCCTCTAGCGGGGGCTACGAGCAGTACTTC | CASSSSSGGYEQYF
TRBJ1-2 | . | . | TRBV7-9 | TGTGCCAGCAGCTTACGGGGAATGCGGGGCTACACCTTC | CASSLRGMRGYTF
TRBJ1-1 | few | . | TRBV23-1 | TGCGCCAGCAGTCAGATCCTTGGTGTGAACACTGAAGCTTTCTTT | CASSQILGVNTEAFF
TRBJ1-4 | medium-sized | TRBD1 | TRBV23-1 | TGCGCCAGCGGCCTGGACAGGATGAAGGAAAAACTGTTTTTT | CASGLDRMKEKLFF
TRBJ1-2 | few | . | TRBV5-4 | TGTGCCAGCAGCTTGGCCGGGCGAGGCACCCAAAACTATGGCTACACCTTC | CASSLAGRGTQNYGYTF
TRBJ2-3 | . | TRBD2 | TRBV10-3 | TGTGCCATCAGTCGACCTAGCGGGAGGTCGTTGTCCACAGATACGCAGTATTTT | CAISRPSGRSLSTDTQYF
TRBJ2-7 | . | . | TRBV2 | TGTGCCTGGACTACCAGGGTTAGCCTCTACGAGCAGTACTTC | CAWTTRVSLYEQYF
TRBJ2-7 | . | TRBD1 | TRBV18 | TGTGCCAGCTCGCAGGGGACAGGGAGGTCGACCTACGAGCAGTACTTC | CASSQGTGRSTYEQYF
TRBJ1-2 | . | . | TRBV7-2 | TGTGCCAGCCAACGGGAGGGTACACACTATGGCTACACCTTC | CASQREGTHYGYTF
TRBJ2-7 | . | . | TRBV25-1 | TGTGCCAGCAGTGAATGGAAGGGACGGATCGAGCAGTACTTC | CASSEWKGRIEQYF
TRBJ2-1 | . | TRBD2 | TRBV7-2 | TGTGCCAGCAGCCGCAGAGGGGGGACTAGCGGAAAGAATGAGCAGTTCTTC | CASSRRGGTSGKNEQFF
TRBJ2-7 | once | . | TRBV27 | TGTGCCAGCAGCCCCCTTTTGTTGACGCCGGATAGATACGAGCAGTACTTC | CASSPLLLTPDRYEQYF
TRBJ2-7 | . | TRBD1 | TRBV28 | TGTGCCAGCAGCCATCCTGGGACAGGGGTGGTTTATGAGCAGTACTTC | CASSHPGTGVVYEQYF
TRBJ2-7 | . | . | TRBV11-3 | TGTGCCAGCAGCTTAGGAGGCACTGCCTACGAGCAGTACTTC | CASSLGGTAYEQYF
TRBJ1-1 | . | TRBD1 | TRBV5-5 | TGTGCCAGCAGCTTGGAGGGGACAGTGAACACTGAAGCTTTCTTT | CASSLEGTVNTEAFF
TRBJ2-3 | . | . | TRBV15 | TGTGCCACCGACCGGGACCGCGGGATAGATACGCAGTATTTT | CATDRDRGIDTQYF
TRBJ2-2 | . | TRBD2 | TRBV27 | TGTGCCAGCAGTAGGGCTCCCGGACTAGCGGGGGGATACACCGGGGAGCTGTTTTTT | CASSRAPGLAGGYTGELFF
TRBJ2-2 | . | . | TRBV27 | TGTGCCAGCAGTTTATTCGGGGGCACCGGGGAGCTGTTTTTT | CASSLFGGTGELFF
TRBJ1-6 | . | . | TRBV30 | TGTGCCTGGAGTCCTTTCAGACAAGGACAGATAAATTCACCCCTCCACTTT | CAWSPFRQGQINSPLHF
TRBJ1-6 | . | . | TRBV6-5 | TGTGCCAGCAGTGGACAGAATTCACCCCTCCACTTT | CASSGQNSPLHF
TRBJ2-7 | . | . | TRBV5-6 | TGTGCCAGCAGTTTAAGGACCGCCGGGGGCTACGAGCAGTACTTC | CASSLRTAGGYEQYF
TRBJ2-3 | . | . | TRBV6-5 | TGTGCCAGCAGTTACACCCCAGCGGGTGTCACAGATACGCAGTATTTT | CASSYTPAGVTDTQYF
TRBJ2-1 | . | . | TRBV10-3 | TGTGCCACAGGATTAACAGGGATCTCCTACAATGAGCAGTTCTTC | CATGLTGISYNEQFF
TRBJ2-7 | . | TRBD1 | TRBV7-3 | TGTGCCAGCAGCCCCACGGGACAGCTTTACGAGCAGTACTTC | CASSPTGQLYEQYF